The 21 T cell receptor beta chains in this list originate from one sample, sequenced in a study of OX40 agonist ivuxolimab in advanced cancers. Libraries were made using the immunoSEQ multiplex PCR assay. The clones in this table, taken by TCRdb from immuneACCESS, are in-frame only. Not every clone is retained; where verified, under half of the shortfall comes from an unresolved V gene, and the cause of the rest is unknown. This sample has about 41,000 clones in its table, and just under 90% of those were observed once. The ten largest clones add up to 35% to 40% of the sample. The sample here was CD4+ or CD8+ T cells sorted from blood, taken in a trial of the OX40 agonist ivuxolimab. The receptors stem from an adult with an advanced solid tumor such as melanoma, head and neck, liver or kidney cancer.

The genes are TRBV19 and TRBJ1-1, with a possible D match to TRBD1 (5 bases). The V and J ends lost 6 bases and 1 base respectively, with 9 bases between them. The CDR3 extends over 13 amino acids. Germline V gives CDR1 LNHDA, CDR2 SQIVND (reference sequence). In DNA form, the CDR3 reads TGTGCCAGTAGGGATCAGGGGAACACTGAAGCTTTCTTT. Protein sequence: CASRDQGNTEAFF.

The chain recombines TRBV7-2 with TRBJ2-7, with D maybe TRBD2 (5 bases). Germline CDR1 SGHTA, CDR2 FQGNSA. V lost 3 bases, J lost 3 bases, and 9 bases lay in between. The CDR3 is 13 residues long. The CDR3 spells CASSFSVSYEQYF. The CDR3 DNA follows: TGTGCCAGCAGCTTTAGCGTAAGCTACGAGCAGTACTTC.

This chain connects TRBV5-1 to TRBJ1-1; TRBD1 might be the D (6 bases). Trimming shortened V by 7 bases and J by 1 base, and 11 bases separated the two germline ends. The CDR3 has 13 amino acids. Germline CDR1 and CDR2: SGHRS and YFSETQ. CDR3 in amino acids: CASGTTGNTEAFF. CDR3 nucleotide sequence: TGCGCCAGCGGGACGACAGGGAACACTGAAGCTTTCTTT. The full variable domain, completed using reference TRBV5-1 and TRBJ1-1, is KAGVTQTPRYLIKTRGQQVTLSCSPISGHRSVSWYQQTPGQGLQFLFEYFSETQRNKGNFPGRFSGRQFSNSRSEMNVSTLELGDSALYLCASGTTGNTEAFFGQGTRLTVV.

V usage is TRBV18 and J usage is TRBJ2-7, with 12 positions matching TRBD2. With V trimmed by 0 bases and J by 5 bases, 2 bases remained unmatched. The CDR3 length is 15 residues. Germline lookup yields CDR1 KGHSH and CDR2 LQKENI. CDR3 in amino acids: CASSPPLAGGHEQYF. In nucleotides, the CDR3 is TGTGCCAGCTCACCACCACTAGCGGGAGGCCACGAGCAGTACTTC.

This chain links TRBV7-2 with TRBJ2-3, with D perhaps matching TRBD2 (6 bases). In germline, CDR1 is SGHTA, CDR2 FQGNSA. Trimming stripped 1 base from V and 8 bases from J, with 16 bases between. The CDR3 has 15 amino acids. CDR3 in DNA: TGTGCCAGCAGCTTAGAAGTAGCGGACCCCGGTACGCAGTATTTT. Amino acids: CASSLEVADPGTQYF. The full variable domain, its missing parts supplied by reference TRBV7-2 and TRBJ2-3, is GAGVSQSPSNKVTEKGKDVELRCDPISGHTALYWYRQSLGQGLEFLIYFQGNSAPDKSGLPSDRFSAERTGGSVSTLTIQRTQQEDSAVYLCASSLEVADPGTQYFGPGTRLTVL.

The V gene is TRBV2, the J gene TRBJ1-5; D remains unclear. CDR3 length: 14 amino acids. Germline V gives CDR1 SNHLY, CDR2 FYNNEI. Trimming removed 7 bases at V and 3 bases at J, with 13 bases between. DNA of the CDR3: TGTGCCAGCAAGTCGGGCAGACCCAATCAGCCCCAGCATTTT. Translating it yields CASKSGRPNQPQHF.

This clone was seen more than once but under ten times. The gene calls are TRBV11-2 and TRBJ2-1; D gene unclear. The CDR3 covers 15 residues. V dropped 1 base and J dropped 4 bases, with 11 bases sitting between them. Germline CDR1 reads SGHAT; CDR2 reads FQNNGV. CDR3 DNA sequence: TGTGCCAGCAGCTTAGGGCTCCTACTATACAATGAGCAGTTCTTC. It codes for CASSLGLLLYNEQFF.

This rearrangement joins TRBV29-1 to TRBJ1-3; D is ambiguous. From germline, CDR1 is SQVTM and CDR2 ANQGSEA. V was shortened by 6 bases and J by 0 bases, with 9 bases between the two germline ends. The CDR3 loop spans 13 amino acids. The CDR3 region is CSVRFNSGNTIYF. In DNA, the CDR3 is TGCAGCGTCAGATTCAACTCTGGAAACACCATATATTTT.

V is TRBV12-5 and J is TRBJ1-5; D not certain. Looked up from germline, CDR1 is LGHNT and CDR2 is FRNRAP. The CDR3 is made up of 11 amino acids. Trimming left V 5 bases short and J 9 bases short, with 8 bases between. Written as DNA, the CDR3 is TGTGCTAGTGGTCCGTTATGGCCCCAGCATTTT. Translated: CASGPLWPQHF.

The CDR3 here is CAISEFKSTGALRNTIYF. In DNA form, the CDR3 reads TGTGCCATCAGTGAGTTCAAGTCTACAGGGGCCTTAAGAAACACCATATATTTT. The J gene is TRBJ1-3, the V gene TRBV10-3; TRBD1 agrees at 7 bases. Germline CDR1 is ENHRY and CDR2 is SYGVKD. The length of the CDR3 is 18 residues. The J segment lost 5 bases and the V segment lost 1 base, leaving 14 bases of the junction unmatched.

This clone was counted a few times. The J gene is TRBJ1-3, the V gene TRBV5-1; the D gene is possibly TRBD1 (6 bases). The CDR3 covers 15 residues. V was shortened by 3 bases and J by 4 bases, with 14 bases between the two germline ends. Germline lookup yields CDR1 SGHRS and CDR2 YFSETQ. As DNA, the CDR3 is TGCGCCAGCAGCTACTCCCCGGACAGAGGAAACACCATATATTTT. Amino acid sequence: CASSYSPDRGNTIYF.

The genes are TRBV4-2 and TRBJ1-2, with D possibly being TRBD1 (6 bases). Germline V CDR1 and CDR2: LGHNA, YNFKEQ. The CDR3 is made up of 13 amino acids. Trimming pared 4 bases from V and 8 bases from J, leaving 14 bases between. The DNA for the CDR3 is TGTGCCAGCAGCCGGAACAGGGAAGACGGCTACACCTTC. Its translation: CASSRNREDGYTF.

The rearrangement uses TRBV5-1 and TRBJ2-5; 7 bases map to TRBD1. V lost 0 bases to trimming and J lost 2 bases; unmatched junction nucleotides: 1. CDR1 is SGHRS, CDR2 YFSETQ, per germline. The CDR3 loop spans 14 amino acids. CDR3 sequence: CASSLGDRQETQYF. CDR3 bases: TGCGCCAGCAGCTTGGGGGACAGACAAGAGACCCAGTACTTC.

The chain couples TRBV4-2 to TRBJ2-3; perhaps TRBD2 as D (7 bases). Per germline, CDR1 LGHNA and CDR2 YNFKEQ. The CDR3 has 16 amino acids. V shed 1 base and J shed 1 base, with 12 bases lying between them. The CDR3 protein is CASSQGGGQGTDTQYF. The DNA for the CDR3 is TGTGCCAGCAGCCAAGGGGGGGGGCAGGGCACAGATACGCAGTATTTT.

The chain joins TRBV2 to TRBJ2-1; D is uncertain. V dropped 4 bases and J dropped 5 bases, with 15 bases sitting between them. CDR1 is SNHLY, CDR2 FYNNEI, per germline. There are 15 residues in the CDR3. Here the CDR3 DNA reads TGTGCCAGCAGTGGTGTCGGAAAACTGAACAATGAGCAGTTCTTC. Encoded protein: CASSGVGKLNNEQFF.

A single count supports this clone. CDR3 in amino acids: CASSPRDSALYEQYF. The DNA for the CDR3 is TGTGCCAGCTCACCCCGGGACTCAGCCCTGTACGAGCAGTACTTC. V gene TRBV18 combines with J gene TRBJ2-7; possibly TRBD2 for D (6 bases). Per the germline V gene, CDR1 is KGHSH and CDR2 is LQKENI. The CDR3 is made up of 15 amino acids. The V gene lost 3 bases and the J gene lost 4 bases, with 16 bases spanning the gap.

The rearrangement links TRBV18 to TRBJ1-2; D is uncertain. The CDR3 is 14 residues long. The V and J ends lost 3 bases and 7 bases respectively, with 15 bases between them. In germline, CDR1 is KGHSH, CDR2 LQKENI. CDR3 sequence reads: CASSPPAGVSGYTF. As DNA, the CDR3 is TGTGCCAGCTCACCTCCCGCCGGGGTCTCTGGCTACACCTTC.

The gene calls are TRBV10-3 and TRBJ1-2; the D is unclear. V lost 2 bases to trimming and J lost 3 bases, with 19 bases between them. The CDR3 runs 17 residues. Germline-derived CDR1 and CDR2 are ENHRY and SYGVKD. CDR3 region: CAISEGLPRTTHYGYTF. CDR3 coding DNA: TGTGCCATCAGTGAGGGACTCCCCCGGACGACCCACTATGGCTACACCTTC.

The V gene is TRBV5-1, the J gene TRBJ2-7; D remains unclear. V lost 0 bases and J 2 bases, leaving 12 bases between the germline ends. Germline CDR1 reads SGHRS; CDR2 reads YFSETQ. CDR3 length: 15 amino acids. For the CDR3, the DNA is TGCGCCAGCAGCTTGGACTCCTTTGCTGCCTACGAGCAGTACTTC. It specifies CASSLDSFAAYEQYF.

This chain joins TRBV2 and TRBJ1-1; 10 nucleotides align to TRBD1. This CDR3 has 13 residues. CDR1 is SNHLY, CDR2 FYNNEI, per germline. The trim removed 4 bases at V and 10 bases at J, leaving 6 bases unmatched. Here the CDR3 reads CASSGATGGTAFF. CDR3 bases: TGTGCCAGCAGTGGGGCGACAGGGGGCACAGCTTTCTTT.

V and J are TRBV9 and TRBJ1-4; D is possibly TRBD1 (5 bases). V lost 4 bases and J 4 bases, leaving 11 bases between the germline ends. Looked up from germline, CDR1 is SGDLS and CDR2 is YYNGEE. The CDR3 covers 14 residues. The CDR3 is CASSFGGDNEKLFF. In DNA, the CDR3 is TGTGCCAGCAGCTTCGGGGGAGATAATGAAAAACTGTTTTTT.